Below are 26 T cell receptor beta chains sequenced from a single sample in a study of blood T cell repertoires in COVID-19. Only in-frame clones appear in the TCRdb table, and some are missing; sequencing was by immunoSEQ multiplex PCR. The sample lists approximately 110,000 clones, roughly nine tenths seen once, with about 1.9% in the top ten. Sequences were obtained from peripheral blood. The receptor source for this set is a man in his fifties with COVID-19, enrolled during active disease.

This rearrangement joins TRBV28 to TRBJ1-2; 7 nucleotides agree with TRBD1. This CDR3 contains 13 residues. V lost 6 bases to trimming and J lost 8 bases; unmatched junction nucleotides: 9. Germline lookup yields CDR1 MDHEN and CDR2 SYDVKM. The CDR3: CASRPQQGRGYTF. CDR3 in DNA: TGTGCCAGCAGGCCGCAACAGGGGAGAGGCTACACCTTC.

The rearrangement links TRBV3-1 (or the pseudogene TRBV3-2) to TRBJ1-3; D call uncertain. The CDR3 length is 14 residues. Trimming took off 0 bases at V and 9 bases at J, with 12 bases between the two ends. From germline, CDR1 is LGHDT and CDR2 YNNKEL (reference sequence). This CDR3 reads CASSQEAARGTIYF. DNA of the CDR3: TGTGCCAGCAGCCAAGAAGCTGCCCGAGGCACCATATATTTT.

The chain combines TRBV10-3 with TRBJ2-7, with D unresolved. Germline CDR1 is ENHRY and CDR2 is SYGVKD. V lost 6 bases and J lost 0, with 9 bases in between. The CDR3 extends over 13 amino acids. The CDR3 sequence: CAIRAGLSYEQYF. The CDR3 DNA reads as TGTGCCATCAGAGCAGGCCTCTCCTACGAGCAGTACTTC.

The rearrangement uses TRBV3-1 (or the pseudogene TRBV3-2) and TRBJ2-7; D might be TRBD1 (5 bases). This CDR3 spans 14 amino acids. Germline CDR1 reads LGHDT; CDR2 reads YNNKEL (reference sequence). Trimming stripped 1 base from V and 0 bases from J, with 7 bases between. The CDR3 here is CASSQVDTSYEQYF. CDR3 coding DNA: TGTGCCAGCAGCCAAGTGGACACCTCCTACGAGCAGTACTTC.

The rearrangement links TRBV6-5 to TRBJ1-1, with 11 bases fitting TRBD1. Germline CDR1 and CDR2: MNHEY and SVGAGI. After removal of 2 bases from V and 5 bases from J, the junction contained 7 bases not matched to a gene. The CDR3 spans 16 residues. DNA for the CDR3: TGTGCCAGCAGTTACGGGACAGGGGGACTCGGAACTGAAGCTTTCTTT. Translated: CASSYGTGGLGTEAFF.

The chain employs TRBV28 and TRBJ1-4; 9 bases fit TRBD1. Per germline, CDR1 MDHEN and CDR2 SYDVKM. The V segment lost 7 bases and the J segment 3 bases; nucleotides outside the gene matches: 9. The CDR3 consists of 16 residues. As DNA, the CDR3 is TGTGCCAGCATAACAGGGGGCGGTTTAGCTAATGAAAAACTGTTTTTT. Protein product: CASITGGGLANEKLFF.

This clone is a singleton in its sample. The chain employs TRBV7-6 and TRBJ1-2; 9 bases map to TRBD1. CDR3 size: 15 residues. The ends lost 1 base at V and 7 bases at J; junction bases unmatched: 7. The V gene's germline CDR1 is SGHVS and CDR2 FNYEAQ. CDR3 sequence (DNA): TGTGCCAGCAGCTTAGGGGGACAGGGTTTAGGTGGCTACACCTTC. Translation: CASSLGGQGLGGYTF.

CDR3 residues: CASSPNGQGQETQYF. CDR3 nucleotides: TGTGCCAGCAGCCCTAATGGACAGGGCCAAGAGACCCAGTACTTC. The chain employs TRBV4-2 and TRBJ2-5; TRBD1 matches at 8 bases. The CDR3 has 15 residues. V was pared by 4 bases and J by 1 base, with 5 bases of the junction left unmatched. Germline V gives CDR1 LGHNA, CDR2 YNFKEQ.

This clone was recorded at least ten times. The genes are TRBV7-9 and TRBJ1-5; TRBD1 aligns across 8 bases. From germline, CDR1 is SEHNR and CDR2 FQNEAQ (reference sequence). With V trimmed by 3 bases and J by 7 bases, 8 bases remained unmatched. This CDR3 contains 15 residues. The CDR3 loop is CASSLEDRAPQPQHF. For the CDR3, the DNA is TGTGCCAGCAGCTTGGAGGACAGGGCGCCGCAGCCCCAGCATTTT.

This sequence joins TRBV28 and TRBJ2-7; D gene uncertain. V lost 7 bases and J lost 5, with 9 bases in between. The CDR3 covers 11 residues. Germline CDR1 is MDHEN and CDR2 is SYDVKM. The DNA of the CDR3 is TGTGCCAGCACTAGTGGCCACGAGCAGTACTTC. Its protein product is CASTSGHEQYF.

The table lists this clone with a count of one. The rearrangement joins TRBV18 to TRBJ1-1, with 7 bases identical to TRBD1. CDR3 length: 14 residues. The V and J ends lost 4 bases and 0 bases, in that order; junction bases with no gene match: 2. CDR1 and CDR2 (germline): KGHSH, LQKENI. The CDR3 sequence is CASSLTGVNTEAFF. The DNA for the CDR3 is TGTGCCAGCTCACTAACAGGGGTGAACACTGAAGCTTTCTTT.

Here the CDR3 reads CASSLDHAGSYEQYV. DNA for the CDR3: TGTGCCAGCAGTTTAGATCACGCCGGCTCCTACGAGCAGTACGTC. The rearrangement uses TRBV28 and TRBJ2-7; D ambiguous. The CDR3 consists of 15 residues. The germline CDR1 and CDR2 sequences are MDHEN and SYDVKM. Trimming shortened V by 2 bases and J by 0 bases, and 11 bases separated the two germline ends.

The rearrangement links TRBV15 to TRBJ2-1, with D hard to call. V lost 0 bases and J 3 bases, leaving 3 bases between the germline ends. CDR3 size: 13 residues. CDR1 and CDR2 from the germline V gene are LNHNV and YYDKDF (reference sequence). The DNA of the CDR3 is TGTGCCACCAGCAGAGACAGCTACAATGAGCAGTTCTTC. Amino acid sequence: CATSRDSYNEQFF.

The chain combines TRBV7-7 with TRBJ2-5; the D is unclear. This CDR3 comprises 13 residues. Trimming stripped 2 bases from V and 1 base from J, with 5 bases between. The germline gives CDR1 SSHAT, CDR2 FNYEAQ (reference sequence). The CDR3 sequence is CASSLPGQETQYF. For the CDR3, the DNA is TGTGCCAGCAGCTTACCGGGCCAAGAGACCCAGTACTTC.

The rearrangement joins TRBV15 to TRBJ1-3, with 8 bases lining up with TRBD1. The V segment lost 3 bases and the J segment 3 bases; nucleotides outside the gene matches: 4. The CDR3 length is 15 residues. Germline values: CDR1 LNHNV, CDR2 YYDKDF (reference sequence). As DNA, the CDR3 is TGTGCCACCAGCAGGACAGGGGTTAGTGGAAACACCATATATTTT. Protein: CATSRTGVSGNTIYF.

The chain links TRBV29-1 to TRBJ2-1; 7 nucleotides agree with TRBD2. Germline lookup yields CDR1 SQVTM and CDR2 ANQGSEA. CDR3 length: 13 residues. The J segment lost 6 bases and the V segment lost 3 bases, leaving 5 bases of the junction unmatched. The CDR3 here is CSVDRGGPNEQFF. CDR3 bases: TGCAGCGTTGACCGGGGAGGGCCCAATGAGCAGTTCTTC.

Remarks on this clone: The junction departs from the called germline gene at one end, perhaps through a read error. The V gene is TRBV19, the J gene TRBJ2-2; TRBD2 aligns across 10 bases. The CDR3 has 15 residues. Germline values: CDR1 LNHDA, CDR2 SQIVND (reference sequence). CDR3 bases: TGTGCCAGTAGGATAGCGGGAGGTCACACCGGGGAGCTGTTTTTT. This gives the protein CASRIAGGHTGELFF.

The gene calls are TRBV5-6 and TRBJ2-4; TRBD2 might be the D (5 bases). The CDR3 totals 11 residues. CDR1 is SGHDT and CDR2 is YYEEEE in the germline V gene. V lost 7 bases and J lost 7, with 9 bases in between. The CDR3 sequence: CASSTGNIQYF. CDR3 DNA sequence: TGTGCCAGCTCCACGGGGAACATTCAGTACTTC.

The V call is TRBV21-1, the J call TRBJ2-7; the DNA was not compared with TRBD1, the D call given in the table. TRBV21-1 is tagged as a pseudogene. The CDR3 is 14 amino acids. CDR3 protein: CASSKEQGSYEQYF. Written as DNA, the CDR3 is TGTGCCAGCAGCAAAGAACAGGGTTCCTACGAGCAGTACTTC.

V usage is TRBV5-4 and J usage is TRBJ2-7; 7 positions match TRBD2. CDR1 SGHNT and CDR2 YYREEE come from the germline V gene (reference sequence). There are 13 residues in the CDR3. After removal of 4 bases from V and 7 bases from J, the junction contained 8 bases not matched to a gene. The CDR3 sequence is CASSDGGSWEQYV. CDR3 sequence (DNA): TGTGCCAGCAGCGACGGGGGGAGCTGGGAGCAGTACGTC.

The chain combines TRBV11-2 with TRBJ1-1; 10 bases are shared with TRBD1. This CDR3 spans 15 amino acids. CDR1 and CDR2 from the germline V gene are SGHAT and FQNNGV. J lost 11 bases, V lost 6 bases, and 15 bases had no gene match. As DNA, the CDR3 is TGTGCCAGCAGACGAGATGGGACAGGGGAGTGGAGGGCTTTCTTT. Protein: CASRRDGTGEWRAFF.

The chain recombines TRBV29-1 with TRBJ2-1; 11 bases line up with TRBD2. After removal of 1 base from V and 7 bases from J, the junction contained 6 bases not matched to a gene. Per germline, CDR1 SQVTM and CDR2 ANQGSEA. The CDR3 length is 15 residues. CDR3 coding DNA: TGCAGCGTTGAAGCTACTAGCGGGAGAGGGAATGAGCAGTTCTTC. Translation gives CSVEATSGRGNEQFF.

The rearrangement links TRBV27 to TRBJ1-2; no definite D call. Germline loops: CDR1 MNHEY, CDR2 SMNVEV (reference sequence). The CDR3 is 17 residues long. Trimming removed 5 bases from V and 2 bases from J, with 21 bases in between. The chain's CDR3 is CASSPVVNTKLNYGYTF. For the CDR3, the DNA is TGTGCCAGCAGTCCAGTGGTAAACACCAAACTAAACTATGGCTACACCTTC.

This clone was seen once. V usage is TRBV3-1 (or the pseudogene TRBV3-2) and J usage is TRBJ2-7; 10 bases are shared with TRBD1. The trim removed 3 bases at V and 0 bases at J, leaving 5 bases unmatched. CDR1 is LGHDT, CDR2 YNNKEL, per germline (reference sequence). The CDR3 runs to 16 residues. The CDR3 region is CASSHRGTGVSYEQYF. The DNA of the CDR3 is TGTGCCAGCAGCCACCGCGGGACAGGGGTCTCCTACGAGCAGTACTTC.

V is TRBV18 and J is TRBJ2-5; 8 bases are a match to TRBD2. Trimming cost V 0 bases and J 4 bases; bases outside gene matches: 4. The germline CDR1 and CDR2 sequences are KGHSH and LQKENI. This CDR3 comprises 15 residues. CDR3 protein: CASSPPGLAGETQYF. CDR3 DNA sequence: TGTGCCAGCTCACCACCGGGGCTAGCGGGAGAGACCCAGTACTTC. Supplemented by reference TRBV18 and TRBJ2-5, the full variable domain reads NAGVMQNPRHLVRRRGQEARLRCSPMKGHSHVYWYRQLPEEGLKFMVYLQKENIIDESGMPKERFSAEFPKEGPSILRIQQVVRGDSAAYFCASSPPGLAGETQYFGPGTRLLVL.

This chain joins TRBV5-4 and TRBJ2-2; 9 positions match TRBD2. The CDR3 runs to 17 residues. Germline values: CDR1 SGHNT, CDR2 YYREEE (reference sequence). The ends lost 3 bases at V and 2 bases at J; junction bases unmatched: 8. CDR3: CASSSPHLAGNTGELFF. The DNA of the CDR3 is TGTGCCAGCAGCTCGCCGCACCTAGCGGGAAACACCGGGGAGCTGTTTTTT.